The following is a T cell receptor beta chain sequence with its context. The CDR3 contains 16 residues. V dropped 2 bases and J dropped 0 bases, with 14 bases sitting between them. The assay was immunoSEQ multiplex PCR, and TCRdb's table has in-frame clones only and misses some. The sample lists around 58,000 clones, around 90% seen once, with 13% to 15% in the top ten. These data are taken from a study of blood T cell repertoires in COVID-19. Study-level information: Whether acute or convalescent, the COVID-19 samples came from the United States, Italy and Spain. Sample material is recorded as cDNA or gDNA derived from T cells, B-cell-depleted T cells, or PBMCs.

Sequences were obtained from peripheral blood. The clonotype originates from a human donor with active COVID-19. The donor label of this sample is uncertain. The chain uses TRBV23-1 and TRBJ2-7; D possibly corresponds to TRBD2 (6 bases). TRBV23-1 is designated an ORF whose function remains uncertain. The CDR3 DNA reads TGCGCCAGCAGTCAAAAAAGGGACTTCGACTCCTACGAGCAGTACTTC. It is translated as CASSQKRDFDSYEQYF.